These 27 T cell receptor beta chains came from one sample sequenced in a study of T cell responses to AZD1222 COVID-19 vaccine (dated by TCRdb to the early 2020s). Libraries were made using the immunoSEQ multiplex PCR assay. The table was pulled from immuneACCESS by TCRdb, which kept in-frame rearrangements only. Such tables lose some clones; where checked, under half of the loss comes from unresolved V genes, and the rest has no known cause. The table for this sample lists approximately 130,000 clones; 93% of them were counted only once. The top ten hold 2.5% to 4% of the sample. The time point label for this specimen denotes: baseline before first vaccination. Sequenced material: peripheral blood, taken on day 0 of AZD1222 vaccination. These TCRs come from an adult in good health.

The chain joins TRBV28 to TRBJ1-4, with 8 nucleotides matching TRBD1. This CDR3 is 15 amino acids long. Germline V gene sequence: CDR1 MDHEN, CDR2 SYDVKM. Germline trimming cut 6 bases from V and 4 bases from J; bases unmatched to any gene: 7. For the CDR3, the DNA is TGTGCCAGCAGCCCCCAGGGGGCCCTTAATGAAAAACTGTTTTTT. It codes for CASSPQGALNEKLFF.

The chain joins TRBV3-1 (or the pseudogene TRBV3-2) to TRBJ2-3; D tentatively fits TRBD1 or TRBD2 (5 bases each). The CDR3 runs 17 residues. Trimming pared 1 base from V and 0 bases from J, leaving 14 bases between. CDR1 LGHDT and CDR2 YNNKEL come from the germline V gene (reference sequence). CDR3 nucleotide sequence: TGTGCCAGCAGCCAAGGGATTTTCGGGGCTAGCACAGATACGCAGTATTTT. Protein: CASSQGIFGASTDTQYF.

V gene TRBV2 combines with J gene TRBJ2-7; D gene ambiguous. Trimming pared 5 bases from V and 5 bases from J, leaving 19 bases between. The length of the CDR3 is 15 residues. Germline CDR1 SNHLY, CDR2 FYNNEI. Here the CDR3 DNA reads TGTGCCAGCAGTTTCGAATCAGGCGGCGGTAACGAGCAGTACTTC. Protein product: CASSFESGGGNEQYF.

The CDR3 DNA is TGTGCCAGCAGCCAAGATGAGGCAGGGGCCGGGGGTGCTAATGAAAAACTGTTTTTT. Translation: CASSQDEAGAGGANEKLFF. The rearrangement links TRBV3-1 (or the pseudogene TRBV3-2) to TRBJ1-4; a possible D gene is TRBD1 (6 bases). Germline V gene lookup returns CDR1 LGHDT and CDR2 YNNKEL (reference sequence). V was cut by 0 bases and J by 3 bases, with 20 bases left in between. The CDR3 is 19 amino acids.

The chain joins TRBV7-8 to TRBJ2-5; weak D call: TRBD1 (5 bases). The CDR3 totals 14 residues. Germline V gene data show CDR1 as SGHVS and CDR2 as FQNEAQ. V was shortened by 2 bases and J by 6 bases, with 13 bases between the two germline ends. The CDR3 region has the DNA TGTGCCAGCAGCTTACAGGGCCGAGCGAAGACCCAGTACTTC. Protein product: CASSLQGRAKTQYF.

The chain carries TRBV5-4 and TRBJ1-6; the D is unclear. CDR3 size: 13 residues. Germline V gene sequence: CDR1 SGHNT, CDR2 YYREEE (reference sequence). Deletions cut 7 bases from V and 6 bases from J, with 11 bases between. CDR3 region: CASGSELNSPLHF. As DNA, the CDR3 is TGTGCCAGCGGTTCAGAACTTAATTCACCCCTCCACTTT.

This clone appeared once. This chain connects TRBV27 to TRBJ2-1, with 7 bases aligning to TRBD2. The CDR3 has 16 amino acids. Germline V gene lookup returns CDR1 MNHEY and CDR2 SMNVEV (reference sequence). V lost 2 bases and J lost 6; bases outside the gene matches: 10. Written as DNA, the CDR3 is TGTGCCAGCAGTTTAGGAGGTGGAGCGGGATTCAATGAGCAGTTCTTC. It codes for CASSLGGGAGFNEQFF.

This chain uses TRBV15 with TRBJ1-5, with D possibly being TRBD1 (5 bases). The CDR3 consists of 17 residues. V dropped 1 base and J dropped 7 bases, with 20 bases sitting between them. Germline CDR1 and CDR2: LNHNV and YYDKDF (reference sequence). CDR3 bases: TGTGCCACCAGCAGAGGGACGTTACGGGGGTACAGCCAGCCCCAGCATTTT. Protein: CATSRGTLRGYSQPQHF. The entire variable domain, with the rest obtained from reference TRBV15 and TRBJ1-5, is as follows: DAMVIQNPRYQVTQFGKPVTLSCSQTLNHNVMYWYQQKSSQAPKLLFHYYDKDFNNEADTPDNFQSRRPNTSFCFLDIRSPGLGDTAMYLCATSRGTLRGYSQPQHFGDGTRLSIL.

The genes are TRBV27 and TRBJ1-1; no reliable D call. Looked up from germline, CDR1 is MNHEY and CDR2 is SMNVEV (reference sequence). This CDR3 has 13 residues. Trimming removed 0 bases from V and 8 bases from J, with 10 bases in between. The CDR3 DNA sequence: TGTGCCAGCAGTTTATCGGTGAAGGGAGAAGCTTTCTTT. Its protein is CASSLSVKGEAFF.

The rearrangement uses TRBV6-2 or TRBV6-3 and TRBJ1-2, with D possibly being TRBD1 (6 bases). The V gene lost 6 bases and the J gene lost 4 bases, with 12 bases spanning the gap. The CDR3 has 13 amino acids. Germline V CDR1 and CDR2: MNHEY, SVGEGT. The CDR3 reads CASSRGQLYGYTF. CDR3 nucleotides: TGTGCCAGCAGCCGTGGACAGCTCTATGGCTACACCTTC.

This chain uses TRBV19 with TRBJ2-7; D might be TRBD1 or TRBD2, each matching 6 bases. The length of the CDR3 is 16 residues. The V gene lost 1 base and the J gene lost 2 bases, with 15 bases spanning the gap. Looked up from germline, CDR1 is LNHDA and CDR2 is SQIVND (reference sequence). This chain's CDR3 is CASSIVPGAPPYEQYF. DNA for the CDR3: TGTGCCAGTAGTATAGTTCCGGGGGCACCTCCCTACGAGCAGTACTTC.

The chain combines TRBV2 with TRBJ1-4; D is ambiguous. There are 13 residues in the CDR3. Per the germline V gene, CDR1 is SNHLY and CDR2 is FYNNEI. V was shortened by 6 bases and J by 0 bases, with 5 bases between the two germline ends. This CDR3 reads CASRRATNEKLFF. DNA for the CDR3: TGTGCCAGCAGACGTGCAACTAATGAAAAACTGTTTTTT.

The rearrangement uses TRBV7-9 and TRBJ2-7, with 9 positions matching TRBD1. The CDR3 has 14 amino acids. The V gene end was trimmed by 5 bases and the J gene end by 4 bases; junction bases not matched to a gene: 6. From germline, CDR1 is SEHNR and CDR2 FQNEAQ (reference sequence). The CDR3: CASSRNRGRYEQYF. The CDR3 DNA sequence: TGTGCCAGCAGCAGAAACAGGGGGCGGTACGAGCAGTACTTC.

The chain is built from TRBV28 and TRBJ1-5; D not certain. The CDR3 length is 12 residues. Germline CDR1 MDHEN, CDR2 SYDVKM. V shed 3 bases and J shed 11 bases, with 11 bases lying between them. The CDR3, as DNA: TGTGCCAGCAGTTTCCCCAAAAGTGCCCAGCATTTT. Translating it yields CASSFPKSAQHF.

This chain links TRBV4-2 with TRBJ2-7, with 9 bases aligning to TRBD2. CDR1 and CDR2 (germline): LGHNA, YNFKEQ. The length of the CDR3 is 18 residues. V shed 0 bases and J 2 bases; nucleotides not matched to a gene: 11. The CDR3 reads CASSQDIPGTSIAYEQYF. The CDR3 bases are TGTGCCAGCAGCCAAGATATTCCAGGGACTAGCATAGCCTACGAGCAGTACTTC.

The rearrangement links TRBV6-1 to TRBJ1-5; D call uncertain. Trimming shortened V by 1 base and J by 5 bases, and 9 bases separated the two germline ends. Germline V gene lookup returns CDR1 MNHNS and CDR2 SASEGT. The CDR3 spans 14 residues. CDR3 sequence (DNA): TGTGCCAGCAGTGAAGGGGAGGAGGATCAGCCCCAGCATTTT. This encodes CASSEGEEDQPQHF.

This clone was counted only a few times. The sample holds other DNA sequences that translate to the same CDR3. The chain joins TRBV18 to TRBJ1-1; maybe TRBD1 (5 bases). Germline CDR1 and CDR2: KGHSH and LQKENI. V was pared by 6 bases and J by 1 base, with 12 bases between. CDR3 length: 14 amino acids. The CDR3 region has the DNA TGTGCCAGCTCCCGAGACAGTAAGAACACTGAAGCTTTCTTT. Its translation is CASSRDSKNTEAFF.

The rearrangement uses TRBV27 and TRBJ2-1, with D possibly being TRBD1 (6 bases). This CDR3 spans 13 amino acids. V was shortened by 5 bases and J by 8 bases, with 13 bases between the two germline ends. Germline CDR1 is MNHEY and CDR2 is SMNVEV (reference sequence). The CDR3 region has the DNA TGTGCCAGCAGTGGGTCACAGGGTCATGAGCAGTTCTTC. This translates into CASSGSQGHEQFF.

The J gene is TRBJ2-5, the V gene TRBV5-1; D is unclear. Germline V gives CDR1 SGHRS, CDR2 YFSETQ. The CDR3 has 11 amino acids. The V end lost 4 bases, the J end lost 2 bases, and 3 bases lay between the germline ends. The DNA for the CDR3 is TGCGCCAGCAGCATACAAGAGACCCAGTACTTC. Translating gives CASSIQETQYF.

The chain uses TRBV28 and TRBJ2-2; TRBD1 matches at 9 bases. The CDR3 runs 15 residues. The V gene end was trimmed by 6 bases and the J gene end by 6 bases; junction bases not matched to a gene: 8. The germline gives CDR1 MDHEN, CDR2 SYDVKM. The CDR3 coding sequence is TGTGCCAGCAGAACCTTGGACAGGGGTCCCGGGGAGCTGTTTTTT. Protein product: CASRTLDRGPGELFF. The full variable domain, with the rest looked up from reference TRBV28 and TRBJ2-2, is DVKVTQSSRYLVKRTGEKVFLECVQDMDHENMFWYRQDPGLGLRLIYFSYDVKMKEKGDIPEGYSVSREKKERFSLILESASTNQTSMYLCASRTLDRGPGELFFGEGSRLTVL.

This clone was found once. The rearrangement joins TRBV19 to TRBJ1-1; D is perhaps TRBD1 (6 bases). Germline values: CDR1 LNHDA, CDR2 SQIVND (reference sequence). CDR3 size: 13 residues. Trimming removed 1 base at V and 11 bases at J, with 14 bases between. The CDR3 sequence: CASSIVRGREAFF. As DNA, the CDR3 is TGTGCCAGTAGTATAGTCCGGGGGCGGGAGGCTTTCTTT.

The rearrangement uses TRBV18 and TRBJ1-2; no reliable D call. Germline loops: CDR1 KGHSH, CDR2 LQKENI. The CDR3 spans 13 residues. V was pared by 3 bases and J by 7 bases, with 12 bases between. The CDR3 here is CASSPDGALGYTF. The DNA of the CDR3 is TGTGCCAGCTCACCCGACGGTGCCCTTGGCTACACCTTC.

The J gene is TRBJ2-5, the V gene TRBV25-1; either TRBD1 or TRBD2 may fit D (6 bases each). V was pared by 5 bases and J by 8 bases, with 12 bases between. This CDR3 is built from 12 residues. Germline loops: CDR1 MGHDK, CDR2 SYGVNS. CDR3 protein: CASSSGGHTQYF. The CDR3 DNA sequence: TGTGCCAGCAGTTCTGGGGGGCACACCCAGTACTTC. The whole variable domain, filled in from reference TRBV25-1 and TRBJ2-5, reads EADIYQTPRYLVIGTGKKITLECSQTMGHDKMYWYQQDPGMELHLIHYSYGVNSTEKGDLSSESTVSRIRTEHFPLTLESARPSHTSQYLCASSSGGHTQYFGPGTRLLVL.

The chain joins TRBV5-8 to TRBJ1-2, with unresolved D. The CDR3 has 13 amino acids. Germline lookup yields CDR1 SGHTS and CDR2 YDEGEE. V was trimmed by 1 base and J by 6 bases, leaving 10 bases between them. The CDR3 bases are TGTGCCAGCAGCTTGAGGCTTCGTAATGGCTACACCTTC. Translated, it gives CASSLRLRNGYTF.

V gene TRBV2 combines with J gene TRBJ1-6; D is unresolved. Trimming removed 5 bases at V and 4 bases at J, with 12 bases between. Germline-derived CDR1 and CDR2 are SNHLY and FYNNEI. This CDR3 has 15 residues. The CDR3 region is CASSSNGQYNSPLHF. In nucleotides, the CDR3 is TGTGCCAGCAGTTCAAATGGCCAATATAATTCACCCCTCCACTTT.

The rearrangement joins TRBV5-6 to TRBJ2-7, with D perhaps assigned TRBD1 or TRBD2 (5 bases each). The CDR3 covers 14 residues. V dropped 4 bases and J dropped 2 bases, with 13 bases sitting between them. The V gene's germline CDR1 is SGHDT and CDR2 YYEEEE. The DNA for the CDR3 is TGTGCCAGCAGCGGGGACCCTATCGCCTACGAGCAGTACTTC. This codes for CASSGDPIAYEQYF.

This chain joins TRBV5-1 and TRBJ2-7; the match to TRBD1 covers 9 bases. The junction had 6 bases not matched to a gene; V was cut back by 2 bases and J by 6 bases. Germline lookup yields CDR1 SGHRS and CDR2 YFSETQ. The CDR3 has 14 amino acids. The CDR3 DNA reads as TGCGCCAGCAGCTTCAGACAGGGGGACCTCGAGCAGTACTTC. Protein: CASSFRQGDLEQYF.